This passage covers 7 T cell receptor beta chains from one sample sequenced in a study of shared clonotypes between healthy human individuals. The repertoire was sequenced with immunoSEQ multiplex PCR; TCRdb's copy has only in-frame clones and lacks some. The sample holds 950,000 to 1,100,000 clones, about 76% seen once. Sequenced: memory CD4+ T cells sorted from blood. Subset meaning: CD45RA-negative fraction. These receptors originate from a man between 18 and 35 years old in good health.

Details on this clone: One base separates it from a far larger clone, so it is likely a read error. The same CDR3 is also encoded by other DNA sequences in this sample. The rearrangement uses TRBV18 and TRBJ2-3; no clear D. The CDR3 has 12 residues. Trimming stripped 3 bases from V and 2 bases from J, with 3 bases between. Per germline, CDR1 KGHSH and CDR2 LQKENI. CDR3: CASSPDTDTQYF. CDR3 bases: TGTGCCAGCTCACCTGACACAGATACGCAGTATTTT.

This chain connects TRBV5-1 to TRBJ1-6; 7 bases align to TRBD1. CDR1 SGHRS and CDR2 YFSETQ come from the germline V gene. J lost 6 bases, V lost 3 bases, and 6 bases had no gene match. This CDR3 region has 15 residues. The CDR3 reads CASSSTQGSNSPLHF. CDR3 coding DNA: TGCGCCAGCAGCTCGACACAGGGGAGTAATTCACCCCTCCACTTT.

This clone was observed a handful of times. V gene TRBV9 combines with J gene TRBJ1-2; the D is unclear. Per germline, CDR1 SGDLS and CDR2 YYNGEE. CDR3 length equals 13 residues. Trimming removed 3 bases from V and 4 bases from J, with 10 bases in between. This CDR3 reads CASSEDGSYGYTF. CDR3 DNA: TGTGCCAGCAGCGAGGACGGTTCCTATGGCTACACCTTC.

The chain combines TRBV5-1 with TRBJ1-2, with 7 bases that match TRBD1. Germline V CDR1 and CDR2: SGHRS, YFSETQ. V shed 7 bases and J 7 bases; nucleotides not matched to a gene: 16. This CDR3 comprises 15 residues. CDR3 coding DNA: TGCGCCAGCGATCCAACCGGGACAGTGACGTCTGGCTACACCTTC. Amino acid sequence: CASDPTGTVTSGYTF.

The chain uses TRBV7-3 and TRBJ1-6; D perhaps matches TRBD1 (6 bases). This CDR3 is built from 13 residues. V gave up 6 bases and J gave up 7 bases, with 10 bases separating them. CDR1 is SGHTA and CDR2 is FQGTGA in the germline V gene. DNA of the CDR3: TGTGCCAGCAGGTGGACAGTAAATTCACCCCTCCACTTT. It codes for CASRWTVNSPLHF.

The CDR3 loop is CASTRRDTQYF. For the CDR3, the DNA is TGTGCCAGCACTCGGCGGGATACGCAGTATTTT. The chain combines TRBV2 with TRBJ2-3; D gene ambiguous. Between the trimmed V and J ends, which lost 7 bases and 6 bases, there was a span of 8 bases. Per the germline V gene, CDR1 is SNHLY and CDR2 is FYNNEI. CDR3 length: 11 residues.

The rearrangement joins TRBV6-5 to TRBJ1-2; no definite D call. V lost 2 bases and J lost 4, with 8 bases in between. Germline loops: CDR1 MNHEY, CDR2 SVGAGI. CDR3 size: 13 residues. CDR3 coding DNA: TGTGCCAGCAGTTACCGGACGGCCTATGGCTACACCTTC. It encodes CASSYRTAYGYTF.